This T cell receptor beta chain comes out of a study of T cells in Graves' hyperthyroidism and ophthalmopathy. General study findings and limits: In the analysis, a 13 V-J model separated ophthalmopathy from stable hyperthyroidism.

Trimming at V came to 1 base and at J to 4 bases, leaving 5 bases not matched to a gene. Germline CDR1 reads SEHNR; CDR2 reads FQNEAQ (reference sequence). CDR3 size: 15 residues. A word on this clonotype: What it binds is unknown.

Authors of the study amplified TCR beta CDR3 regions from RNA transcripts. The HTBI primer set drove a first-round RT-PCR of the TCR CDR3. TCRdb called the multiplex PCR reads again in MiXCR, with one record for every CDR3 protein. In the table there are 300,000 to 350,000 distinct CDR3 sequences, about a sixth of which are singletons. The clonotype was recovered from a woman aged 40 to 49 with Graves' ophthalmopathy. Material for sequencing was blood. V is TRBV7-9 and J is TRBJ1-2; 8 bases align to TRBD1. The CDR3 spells CASSLGGRGPYGYTF. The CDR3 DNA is TGTGCCAGCAGCTTAGGGGGCAGGGGGCCCTATGGCTACACCTTC.